These 9 T cell receptor beta chains came from one sample sequenced in a study of cytomegalovirus exposure and HLA in healthy donors. The PCR contained 60 Vbeta and 13 Jbeta primers. Using immunoSEQ multiplex PCR, the repertoire was profiled, and TCRdb retains in-frame clones only, with some absent. This sample has some 76,000 clones; more than 60% occur once, and the top ten carry about 12%. The sample taken for sequencing was PBMCs. The origin of the receptors is a male donor in good health and CMV-seropositive.

CDR3 region: CASSVTENQPQHF. The CDR3 nucleotides read TGTGCCAGCAGTGTAACGGAGAATCAGCCCCAGCATTTT. This sequence joins TRBV6-5 and TRBJ1-5; D not resolved. V lost 5 bases and J lost 4, with 9 bases in between. CDR1 and CDR2 from the germline V gene are MNHEY and SVGAGI. The CDR3 sequence is 13 residues long.

This rearrangement joins TRBV5-1 to TRBJ1-6; tentatively, D is TRBD1 (6 bases). CDR1 is SGHRS, CDR2 YFSETQ, per germline. V dropped 0 bases and J dropped 6 bases, with 10 bases sitting between them. The CDR3 loop spans 15 amino acids. CDR3 sequence (DNA): TGCGCCAGCAGCTTGGACAGGGCGTTTAATTCACCCCTCCACTTT. Residues: CASSLDRAFNSPLHF. The full variable domain, completed using reference TRBV5-1 and TRBJ1-6, is KAGVTQTPRYLIKTRGQQVTLSCSPISGHRSVSWYQQTPGQGLQFLFEYFSETQRNKGNFPGRFSGRQFSNSRSEMNVSTLELGDSALYLCASSLDRAFNSPLHFGNGTRLTVT.

This sequence joins TRBV30 and TRBJ1-5; no clear D gene. Deletions cut 1 base from V and 0 bases from J, with 7 bases between. Germline values: CDR1 GTSNPN, CDR2 SVGIG (reference sequence). CDR3 size: 14 residues. The CDR3 DNA reads TGTGCCTGGAGTGGACTGGATAGCAATCAGCCCCAGCATTTT. Translating gives CAWSGLDSNQPQHF.

Concerning this clone itself: Distinct nucleotide sequences in the sample also encode this CDR3. The J gene is TRBJ1-5, the V gene TRBV28, with D unresolved. The CDR3 spans 14 residues. Germline V lookup: CDR1 MDHEN, CDR2 SYDVKM. V lost 7 bases, J lost 3 bases, and 13 bases lay in between. In nucleotides, the CDR3 is TGTGCCAGCACCCTAATGGGCGTCAATCAGCCCCAGCATTTT. Its protein is CASTLMGVNQPQHF.

The chain carries TRBV10-2 and TRBJ2-5, with 13 bases that match TRBD2. The CDR3 covers 15 residues. The germline gives CDR1 WSHSY, CDR2 SAAADI. Unmatched junction bases numbered 7, after V lost 7 bases and J lost 5 bases. CDR3 DNA sequence: TGCGCCAGCAACCGACTAGCGGGAGGAGGGGAGACCCAGTACTTC. This codes for CASNRLAGGGETQYF.

The rearrangement links TRBV5-4 to TRBJ1-2, with TRBD1 matching over 8 bases. The CDR3 totals 15 residues. The V and J ends lost 2 bases and 8 bases, in that order; junction bases with no gene match: 11. Germline V gene lookup returns CDR1 SGHNT and CDR2 YYREEE (reference sequence). The CDR3 DNA reads TGTGCCAGCAGCTTCCAGGACAGGGTGCAGAACGGCTACACCTTC. It encodes CASSFQDRVQNGYTF.

V usage is TRBV6-6 and J usage is TRBJ2-7; 8 bases map to TRBD1. Germline assignment: CDR1 MNHNY and CDR2 SVGAGI (reference sequence). The CDR3 contains 14 residues. The J segment lost 7 bases and the V segment lost 2 bases, leaving 7 bases of the junction unmatched. For the CDR3, the DNA is TGTGCCAGCAGTTACCTGACAGGGGCGGGGGAGCAGTACTTC. Protein: CASSYLTGAGEQYF.

This chain uses TRBV18 with TRBJ2-1, with 14 bases identical to TRBD2. In germline, CDR1 is KGHSH, CDR2 LQKENI. J lost 8 bases, V lost 2 bases, and 5 bases had no gene match. This CDR3 contains 16 residues. CDR3 loop: CASSPGLAGGRDEQFF. DNA for the CDR3: TGTGCCAGCTCACCAGGACTAGCGGGAGGACGGGATGAGCAGTTCTTC.

The chain combines TRBV7-9 with TRBJ2-6, with TRBD2 matching over 8 bases. The J segment lost 0 bases and the V segment lost 7 bases, leaving 11 bases of the junction unmatched. The CDR3 runs 18 residues. Germline V gene lookup returns CDR1 SEHNR and CDR2 FQNEAQ (reference sequence). Here the CDR3 DNA reads TGTGCCAGCAACCCCCGGGGGGGGCGGTCCTCTGGGGCCAACGTCCTGACTTTC. The encoded protein is CASNPRGGRSSGANVLTF.